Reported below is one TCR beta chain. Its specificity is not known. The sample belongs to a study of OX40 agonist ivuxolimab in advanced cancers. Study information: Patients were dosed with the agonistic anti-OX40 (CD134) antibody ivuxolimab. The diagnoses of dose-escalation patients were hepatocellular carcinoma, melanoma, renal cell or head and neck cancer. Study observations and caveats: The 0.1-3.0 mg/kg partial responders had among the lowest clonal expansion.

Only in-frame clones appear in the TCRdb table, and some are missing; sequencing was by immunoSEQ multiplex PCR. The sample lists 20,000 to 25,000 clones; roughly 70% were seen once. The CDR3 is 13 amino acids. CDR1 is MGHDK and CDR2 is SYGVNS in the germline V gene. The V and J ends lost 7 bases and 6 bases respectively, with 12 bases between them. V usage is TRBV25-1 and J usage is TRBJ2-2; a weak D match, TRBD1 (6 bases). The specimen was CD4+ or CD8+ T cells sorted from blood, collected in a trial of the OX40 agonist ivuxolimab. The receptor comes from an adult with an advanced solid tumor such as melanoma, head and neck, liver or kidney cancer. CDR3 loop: CASTSGDPGELFF. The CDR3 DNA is TGTGCCAGCACCTCAGGGGACCCCGGGGAGCTGTTTTTT.